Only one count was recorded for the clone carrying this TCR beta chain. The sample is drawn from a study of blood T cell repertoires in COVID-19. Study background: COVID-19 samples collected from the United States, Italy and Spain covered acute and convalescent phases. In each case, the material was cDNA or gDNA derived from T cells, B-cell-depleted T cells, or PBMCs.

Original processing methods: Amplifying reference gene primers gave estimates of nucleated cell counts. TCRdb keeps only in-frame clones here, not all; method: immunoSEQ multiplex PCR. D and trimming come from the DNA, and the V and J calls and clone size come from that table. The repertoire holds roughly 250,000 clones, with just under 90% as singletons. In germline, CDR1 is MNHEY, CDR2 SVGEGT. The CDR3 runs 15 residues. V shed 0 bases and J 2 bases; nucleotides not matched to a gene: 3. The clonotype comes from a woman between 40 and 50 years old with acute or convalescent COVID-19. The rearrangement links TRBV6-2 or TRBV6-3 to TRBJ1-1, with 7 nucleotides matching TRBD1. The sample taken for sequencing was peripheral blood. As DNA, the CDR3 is TGTGCCAGCAGTTACTCACAAGGGGGCAACACTGAAGCTTTCTTT. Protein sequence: CASSYSQGGNTEAFF.